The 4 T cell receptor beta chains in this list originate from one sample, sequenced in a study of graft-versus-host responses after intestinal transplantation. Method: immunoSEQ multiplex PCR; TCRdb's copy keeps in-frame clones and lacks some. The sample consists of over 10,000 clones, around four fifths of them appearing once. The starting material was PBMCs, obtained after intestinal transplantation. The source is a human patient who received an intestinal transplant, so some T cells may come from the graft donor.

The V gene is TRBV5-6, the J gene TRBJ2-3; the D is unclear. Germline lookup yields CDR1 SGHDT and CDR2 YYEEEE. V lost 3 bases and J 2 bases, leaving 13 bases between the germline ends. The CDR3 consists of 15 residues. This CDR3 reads CASSSPARHTDTQYF. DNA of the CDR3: TGTGCCAGCAGCTCACCAGCGCGGCACACAGATACGCAGTATTTT.

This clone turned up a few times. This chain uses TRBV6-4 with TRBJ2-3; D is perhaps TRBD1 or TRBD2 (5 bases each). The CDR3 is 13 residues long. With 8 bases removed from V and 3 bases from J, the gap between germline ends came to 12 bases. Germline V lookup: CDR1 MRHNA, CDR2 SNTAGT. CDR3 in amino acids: CASRDGETDTQYF. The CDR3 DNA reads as TGTGCCAGCCGGGACGGCGAAACAGATACGCAGTATTTT.

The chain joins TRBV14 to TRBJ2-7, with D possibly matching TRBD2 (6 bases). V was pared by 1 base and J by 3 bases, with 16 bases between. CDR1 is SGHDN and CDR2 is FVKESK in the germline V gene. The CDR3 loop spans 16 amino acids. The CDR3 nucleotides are TGTGCCAGCAGCCAAGGTGGAGGGAGAGTTTACTACGAGCAGTACTTC. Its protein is CASSQGGGRVYYEQYF.

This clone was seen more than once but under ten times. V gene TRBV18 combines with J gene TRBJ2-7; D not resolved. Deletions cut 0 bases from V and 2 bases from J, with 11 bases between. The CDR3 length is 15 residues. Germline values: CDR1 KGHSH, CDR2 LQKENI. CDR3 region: CASSPPGGNTYEQYF. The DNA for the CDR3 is TGTGCCAGCTCACCACCCGGCGGCAATACCTACGAGCAGTACTTC.